This T cell receptor beta chain was retrieved from a study of blood T cell repertoires in COVID-19. Study information: COVID-19 samples from acute and convalescent phases originated in the United States, Italy and Spain. Sample material is recorded as cDNA or gDNA derived from T cells, B-cell-depleted T cells, or PBMCs.

This clone was seen once. J gave up 0 bases and V 0 bases, and 1 base lay outside the gene matches. CDR1 SGHDT and CDR2 YYEEEE come from the germline V gene. This CDR3 has 15 amino acids. In the original processing: How many nucleated cells were present was estimated from reference gene primer amplification. TCRdb's copy holds only in-frame clones and misses some; the assay was immunoSEQ multiplex PCR. D and trimming come from the DNA, and the V and J calls and clone size come from that table. In the table there are 25,000 to 35,000 clones, 80% to 90% of which are singletons. The origin of this receptor is a man older than 75 with acute or convalescent COVID-19. This chain joins TRBV5-6 and TRBJ1-1, with 8 bases that match TRBD1. Material: peripheral blood. The CDR3 protein is CASSLGTGLNTEAFF. CDR3 DNA: TGTGCCAGCAGCTTGGGGACAGGGTTGAACACTGAAGCTTTCTTT.